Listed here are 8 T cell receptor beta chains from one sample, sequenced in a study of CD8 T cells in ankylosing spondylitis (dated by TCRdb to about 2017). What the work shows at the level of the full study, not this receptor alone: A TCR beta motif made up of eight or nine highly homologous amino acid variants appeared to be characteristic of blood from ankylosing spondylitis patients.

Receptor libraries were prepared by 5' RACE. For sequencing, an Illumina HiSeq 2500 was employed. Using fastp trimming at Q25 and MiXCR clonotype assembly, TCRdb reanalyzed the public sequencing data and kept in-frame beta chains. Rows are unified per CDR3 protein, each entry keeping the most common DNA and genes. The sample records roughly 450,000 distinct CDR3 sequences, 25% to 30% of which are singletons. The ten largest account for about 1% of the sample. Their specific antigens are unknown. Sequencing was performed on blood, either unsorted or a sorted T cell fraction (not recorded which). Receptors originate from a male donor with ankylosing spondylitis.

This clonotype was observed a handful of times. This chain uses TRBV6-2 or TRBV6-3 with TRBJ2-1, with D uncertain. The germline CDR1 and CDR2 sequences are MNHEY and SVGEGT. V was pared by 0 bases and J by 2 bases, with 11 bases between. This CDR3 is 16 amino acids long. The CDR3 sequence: CASSYSTLPPYNEQFF. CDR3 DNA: TGTGCCAGCAGTTACTCTACCCTCCCTCCCTACAATGAGCAGTTCTTC.

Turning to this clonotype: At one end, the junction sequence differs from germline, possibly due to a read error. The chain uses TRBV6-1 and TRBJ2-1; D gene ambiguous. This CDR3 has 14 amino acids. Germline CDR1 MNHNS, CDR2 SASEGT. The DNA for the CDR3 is TGTGCCAGCAGTGTGACCCCTTCCTACAATGAGCAGATCTTC. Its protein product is CASSVTPSYNEQIF.

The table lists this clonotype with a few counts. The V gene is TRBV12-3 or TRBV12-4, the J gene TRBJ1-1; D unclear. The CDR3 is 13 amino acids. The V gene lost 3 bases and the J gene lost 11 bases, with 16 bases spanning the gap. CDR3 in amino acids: CASSLQTGIEAFF. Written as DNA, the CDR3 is TGTGCCAGCAGTTTGCAGACCGGGATAGAGGCTTTCTTT.

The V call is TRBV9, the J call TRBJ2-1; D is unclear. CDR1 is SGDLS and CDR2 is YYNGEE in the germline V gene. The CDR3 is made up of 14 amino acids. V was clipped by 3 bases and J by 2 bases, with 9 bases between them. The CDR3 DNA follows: TGTGCCAGCAGCGGCCTGGTAACCTACAATGAGCAGTTCTTC. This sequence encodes CASSGLVTYNEQFF.

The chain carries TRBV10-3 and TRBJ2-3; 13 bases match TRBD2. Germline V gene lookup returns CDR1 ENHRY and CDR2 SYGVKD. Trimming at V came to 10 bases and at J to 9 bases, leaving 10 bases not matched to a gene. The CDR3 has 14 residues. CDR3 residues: CATGLAGVEGTQYF. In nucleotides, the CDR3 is TGTGCCACCGGACTAGCGGGAGTGGAAGGGACGCAGTATTTT.

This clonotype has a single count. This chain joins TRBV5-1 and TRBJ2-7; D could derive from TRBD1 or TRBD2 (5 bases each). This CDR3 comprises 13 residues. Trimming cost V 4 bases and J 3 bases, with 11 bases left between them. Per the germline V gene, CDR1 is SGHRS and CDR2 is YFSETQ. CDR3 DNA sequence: TGCGCCAGCAGCCCACGGGGCGACTACGAGCAGTACGTC. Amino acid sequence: CASSPRGDYEQYV.

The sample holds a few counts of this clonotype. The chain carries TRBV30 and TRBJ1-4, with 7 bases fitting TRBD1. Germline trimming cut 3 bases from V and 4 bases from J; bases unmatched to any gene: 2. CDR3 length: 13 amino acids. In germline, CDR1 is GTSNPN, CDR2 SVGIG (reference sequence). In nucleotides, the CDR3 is TGTGCCTGGAGCAGGGACAGTAATGAAAAACTGTTTTTT. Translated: CAWSRDSNEKLFF.

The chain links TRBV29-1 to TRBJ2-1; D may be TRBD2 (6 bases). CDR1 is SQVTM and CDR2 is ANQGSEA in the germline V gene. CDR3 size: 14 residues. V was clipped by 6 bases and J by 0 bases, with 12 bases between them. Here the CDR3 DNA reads TGCAGCGTCCAGCACGGGAGCTCCTACAATGAGCAGTTCTTC. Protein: CSVQHGSSYNEQFF.